This TCR beta chain is drawn from a study of blood T cells in healthy people across ages. For the second PCR, which ran for about 7 to 11 cycles, a sample-barcoded 5' primer and a J-beta primer mix were used. Each CDR3 protein gets one entry after TCRdb re-called the 5' RACE reads with MiXCR. The data contain 270,000 or so distinct CDR3 sequences, 27% of them singletons. Investigators took about 9.1 milliliters of peripheral blood from every donor. CDR3 size: 13 residues. From germline, CDR1 is SQVTM and CDR2 ANQGSEA. Trimming cost V 4 bases and J 5 bases, with 11 bases left between them. The chain recombines TRBV29-1 with TRBJ1-4; no reliable D call. The source of this sequence is a woman in her 70s in good health. What was sequenced was blood. This chain's CDR3 is CSVGTGPNEKLFF. In nucleotides, the CDR3 is TGCAGCGTTGGGACGGGCCCGAATGAAAAACTGTTTTTT.